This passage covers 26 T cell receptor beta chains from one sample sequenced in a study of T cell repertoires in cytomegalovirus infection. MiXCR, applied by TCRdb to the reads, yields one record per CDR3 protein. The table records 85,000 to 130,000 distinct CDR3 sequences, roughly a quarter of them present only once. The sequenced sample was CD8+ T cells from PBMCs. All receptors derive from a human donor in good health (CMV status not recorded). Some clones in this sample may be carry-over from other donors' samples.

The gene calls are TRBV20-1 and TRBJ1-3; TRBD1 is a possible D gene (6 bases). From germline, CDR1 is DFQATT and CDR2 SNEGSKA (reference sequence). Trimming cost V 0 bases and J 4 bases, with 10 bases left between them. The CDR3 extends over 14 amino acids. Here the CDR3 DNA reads TGCAGTGCTAGAGATCTCGGGACAGGAAACACCATATATTTT. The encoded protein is CSARDLGTGNTIYF.

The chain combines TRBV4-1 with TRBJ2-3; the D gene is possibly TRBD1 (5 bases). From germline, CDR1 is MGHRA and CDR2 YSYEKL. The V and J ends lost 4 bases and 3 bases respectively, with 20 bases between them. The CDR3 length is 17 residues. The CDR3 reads CASSPGPYPTVTDTQYF. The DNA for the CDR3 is TGCGCCAGCAGCCCAGGGCCCTATCCTACGGTAACAGATACGCAGTATTTT.

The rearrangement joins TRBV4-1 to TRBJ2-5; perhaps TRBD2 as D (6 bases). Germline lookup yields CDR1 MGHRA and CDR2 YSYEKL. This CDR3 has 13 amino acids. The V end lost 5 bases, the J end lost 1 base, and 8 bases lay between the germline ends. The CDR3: CASSYGGQETQYF. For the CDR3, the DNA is TGCGCCAGCAGCTACGGGGGCCAAGAGACCCAGTACTTC.

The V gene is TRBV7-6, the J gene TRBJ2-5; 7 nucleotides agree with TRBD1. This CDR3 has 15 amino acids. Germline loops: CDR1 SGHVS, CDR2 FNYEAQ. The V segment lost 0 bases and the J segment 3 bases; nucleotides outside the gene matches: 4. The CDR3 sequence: CASSLAQGTEETQYF. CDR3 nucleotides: TGTGCCAGCAGCTTAGCGCAAGGGACAGAAGAGACCCAGTACTTC. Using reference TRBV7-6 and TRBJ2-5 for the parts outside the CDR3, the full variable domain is GAGVSQSPRYKVTKRGQDVALRCDPISGHVSLYWYRQALGQGPEFLTYFNYEAQQDKSGLPNDRFSAERPEGSISTLTIQRTEQRDSAMYRCASSLAQGTEETQYFGPGTRLLVL.

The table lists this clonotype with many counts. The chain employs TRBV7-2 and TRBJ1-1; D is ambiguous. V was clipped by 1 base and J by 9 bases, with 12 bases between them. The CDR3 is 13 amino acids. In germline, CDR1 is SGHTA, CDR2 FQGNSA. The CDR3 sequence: CASSLEGATKAFF. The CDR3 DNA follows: TGTGCCAGCAGCTTAGAGGGCGCTACTAAAGCTTTCTTT.

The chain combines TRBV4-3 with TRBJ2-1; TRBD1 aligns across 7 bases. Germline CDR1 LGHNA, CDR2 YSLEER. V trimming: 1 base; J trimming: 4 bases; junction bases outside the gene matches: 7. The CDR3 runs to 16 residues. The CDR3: CASSQVIGTAYNEQFF. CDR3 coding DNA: TGCGCCAGCAGCCAAGTAATAGGGACAGCATACAATGAGCAGTTCTTC.

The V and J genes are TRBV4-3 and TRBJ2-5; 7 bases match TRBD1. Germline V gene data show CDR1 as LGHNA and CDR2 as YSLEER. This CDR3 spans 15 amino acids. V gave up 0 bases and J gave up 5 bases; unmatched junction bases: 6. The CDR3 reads CASSQDSTGHETQYF. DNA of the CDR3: TGCGCCAGCAGCCAAGATTCGACAGGGCACGAGACCCAGTACTTC.

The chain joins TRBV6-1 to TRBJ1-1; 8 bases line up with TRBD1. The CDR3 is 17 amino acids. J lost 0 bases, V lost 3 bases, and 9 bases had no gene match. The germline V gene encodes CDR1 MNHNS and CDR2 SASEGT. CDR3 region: CASSDRDRSSLNTEAFF. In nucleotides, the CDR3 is TGTGCCAGCAGTGACCGGGACAGGTCGTCCCTGAACACTGAAGCTTTCTTT.

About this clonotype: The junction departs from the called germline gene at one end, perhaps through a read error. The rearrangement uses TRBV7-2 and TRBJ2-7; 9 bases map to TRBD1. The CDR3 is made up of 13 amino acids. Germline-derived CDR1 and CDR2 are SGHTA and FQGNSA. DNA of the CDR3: TGTGGCAGCAGCCCCGGGACAGGGCTCGAGCAGTACTTC. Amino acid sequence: CGSSPGTGLEQYF.

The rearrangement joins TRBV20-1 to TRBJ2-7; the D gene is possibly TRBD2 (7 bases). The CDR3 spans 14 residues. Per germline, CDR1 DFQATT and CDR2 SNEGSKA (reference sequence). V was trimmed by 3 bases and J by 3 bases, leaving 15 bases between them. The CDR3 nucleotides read TGCAGTGCTAGTATGGGGGGGGCGTTCTACGAGCAGTACTTC. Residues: CSASMGGAFYEQYF.

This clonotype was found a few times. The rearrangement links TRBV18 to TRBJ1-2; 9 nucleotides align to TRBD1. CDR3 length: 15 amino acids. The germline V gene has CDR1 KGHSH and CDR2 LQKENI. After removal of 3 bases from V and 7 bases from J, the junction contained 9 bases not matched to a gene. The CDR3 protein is CASSPSGTGILGYTF. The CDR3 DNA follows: TGTGCCAGCTCACCCAGCGGGACAGGGATTCTTGGCTACACCTTC.

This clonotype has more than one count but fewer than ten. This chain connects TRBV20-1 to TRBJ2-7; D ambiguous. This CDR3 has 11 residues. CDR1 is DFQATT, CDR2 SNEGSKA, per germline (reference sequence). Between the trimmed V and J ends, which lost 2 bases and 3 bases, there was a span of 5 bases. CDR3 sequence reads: CSARNGYEQYF. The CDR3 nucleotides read TGCAGTGCTAGAAACGGCTACGAGCAGTACTTC.

The CDR3 DNA follows: TGCAGTGCTAGGGATGGAAACACCATATATTTT. Protein sequence: CSARDGNTIYF. This chain uses TRBV20-1 with TRBJ1-3; D unresolved. Trimming cost V 3 bases and J 3 bases, with 3 bases left between them. Germline values: CDR1 DFQATT, CDR2 SNEGSKA (reference sequence). CDR3 size: 11 residues.

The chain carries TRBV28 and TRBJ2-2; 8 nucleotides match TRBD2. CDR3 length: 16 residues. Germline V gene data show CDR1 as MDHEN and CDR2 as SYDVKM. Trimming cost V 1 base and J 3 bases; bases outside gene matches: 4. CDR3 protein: CASSLFAAGDTGELFF. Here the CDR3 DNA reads TGTGCCAGCAGTTTATTTGCAGCGGGGGACACCGGGGAGCTGTTTTTT.

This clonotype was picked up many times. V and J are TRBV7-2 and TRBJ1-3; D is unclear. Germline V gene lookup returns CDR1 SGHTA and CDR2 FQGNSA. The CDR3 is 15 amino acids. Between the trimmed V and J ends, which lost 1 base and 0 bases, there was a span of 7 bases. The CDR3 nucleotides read TGTGCCAGCAGCTTAGTGCAGCCCTCTGGAAACACCATATATTTT. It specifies CASSLVQPSGNTIYF.

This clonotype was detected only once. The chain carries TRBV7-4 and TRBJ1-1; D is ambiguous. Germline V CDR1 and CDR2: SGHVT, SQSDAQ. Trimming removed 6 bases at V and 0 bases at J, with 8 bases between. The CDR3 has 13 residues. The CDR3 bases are TGTGCCAGCAGACCCGTCGTGAACACTGAAGCTTTCTTT. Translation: CASRPVVNTEAFF.

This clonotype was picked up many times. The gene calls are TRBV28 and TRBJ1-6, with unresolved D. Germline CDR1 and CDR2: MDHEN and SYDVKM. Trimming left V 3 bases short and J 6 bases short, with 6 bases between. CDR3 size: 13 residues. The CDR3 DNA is TGTGCCAGCAGTTTCCTGGGTAATTCACCCCTCCACTTT. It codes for CASSFLGNSPLHF.

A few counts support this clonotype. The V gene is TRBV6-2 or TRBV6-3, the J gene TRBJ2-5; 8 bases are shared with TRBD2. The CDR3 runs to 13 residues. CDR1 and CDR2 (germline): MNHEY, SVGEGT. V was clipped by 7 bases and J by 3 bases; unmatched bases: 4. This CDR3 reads CASNGAGEETQYF. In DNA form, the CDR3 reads TGTGCCAGCAATGGAGCGGGGGAAGAGACCCAGTACTTC.

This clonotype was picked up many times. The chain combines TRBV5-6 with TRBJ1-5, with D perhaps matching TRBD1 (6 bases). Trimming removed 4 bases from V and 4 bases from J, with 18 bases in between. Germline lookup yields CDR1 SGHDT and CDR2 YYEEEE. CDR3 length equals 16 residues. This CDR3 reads CASSLHTGTLNQPQHF. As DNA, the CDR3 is TGTGCCAGCAGCCTACATACCGGGACACTTAATCAGCCCCAGCATTTT.

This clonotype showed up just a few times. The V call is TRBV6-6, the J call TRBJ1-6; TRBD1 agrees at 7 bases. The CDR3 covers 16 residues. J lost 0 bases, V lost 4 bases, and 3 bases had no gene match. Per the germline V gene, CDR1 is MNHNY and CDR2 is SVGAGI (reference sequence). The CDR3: CASSFGQASYNSPLHF. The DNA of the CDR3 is TGTGCCAGCAGTTTTGGACAGGCCTCCTATAATTCACCCCTCCACTTT.

As DNA, the CDR3 is TGTGCCAGCAGCTTAGGACGGTCCTGTCTTTCGAACATGGGGCAGTACTTC. This codes for CASSLGRSCLSNMGQYF. The chain joins TRBV7-3 to TRBJ2-7, with D uncertain. CDR1 is SGHTA and CDR2 is FQGTGA in the germline V gene. Deletions cut 2 bases from V and 9 bases from J, with 26 bases between. The CDR3 is made up of 17 amino acids.

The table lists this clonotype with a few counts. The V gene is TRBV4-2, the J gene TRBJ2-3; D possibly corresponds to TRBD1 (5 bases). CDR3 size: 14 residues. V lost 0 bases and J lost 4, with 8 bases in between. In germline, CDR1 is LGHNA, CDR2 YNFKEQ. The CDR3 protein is CASSQDYRPDTQYF. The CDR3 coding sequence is TGTGCCAGCAGCCAAGATTACAGGCCAGATACGCAGTATTTT.

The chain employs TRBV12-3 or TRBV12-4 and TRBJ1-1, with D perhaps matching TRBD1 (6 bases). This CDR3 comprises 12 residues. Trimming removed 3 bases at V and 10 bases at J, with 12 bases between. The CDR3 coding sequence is TGTGCCAGCAGTTTCATACAGGGCACAGCTTTCTTT. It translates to CASSFIQGTAFF.

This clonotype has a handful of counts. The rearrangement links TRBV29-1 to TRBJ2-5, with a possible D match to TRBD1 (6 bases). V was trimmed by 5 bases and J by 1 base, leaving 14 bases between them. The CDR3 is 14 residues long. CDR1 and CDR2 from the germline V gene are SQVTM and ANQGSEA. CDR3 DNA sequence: TGCAGCGTTCAAAGGACAGTTCCCCAAGAGACCCAGTACTTC. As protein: CSVQRTVPQETQYF.

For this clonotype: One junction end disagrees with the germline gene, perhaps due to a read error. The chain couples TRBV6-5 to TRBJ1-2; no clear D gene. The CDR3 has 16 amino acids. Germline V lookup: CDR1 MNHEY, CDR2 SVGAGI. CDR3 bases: TGTGTCAGCAGTTACTCCGGGGAGGTTGGGGAGAATGGCTACACCTTC. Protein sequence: CVSSYSGEVGENGYTF.

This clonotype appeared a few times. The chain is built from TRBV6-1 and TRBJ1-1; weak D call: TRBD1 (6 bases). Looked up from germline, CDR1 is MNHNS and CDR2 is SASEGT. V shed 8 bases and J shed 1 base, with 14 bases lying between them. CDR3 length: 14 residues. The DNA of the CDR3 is TGTGCCAGCCCTGGGGACAAGAGGAACACTGAAGCTTTCTTT. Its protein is CASPGDKRNTEAFF.